The present TCR beta chain was sequenced within a study of cytomegalovirus exposure and HLA in healthy donors. General study findings and limits: The authors confirmed in vitro that three CMV-associated chains were specific for CMV antigens. Cytomegalovirus association was listed for about 170 TCR beta chains.

CDR3 length: 15 amino acids. V shed 4 bases and J 1 base; nucleotides not matched to a gene: 4. Germline loops: CDR1 SGHAT, CDR2 FQNNGV. Method: immunoSEQ multiplex PCR; TCRdb's copy keeps in-frame clones and lacks some. The sample has more than 95,000 clones, roughly 89% seen once. This clone was detected only once. Its antigen is currently unknown. The sample was PBMCs. This chain uses TRBV11-2 with TRBJ2-3; 8 bases map to TRBD2. The TCR comes from a woman between 18 and 30 years old in good health and CMV-seronegative. CDR3 DNA sequence: TGTGCCAGCAGCTCGTTGCGGGGGGGCACAGATACGCAGTATTTT. It translates to CASSSLRGGTDTQYF.